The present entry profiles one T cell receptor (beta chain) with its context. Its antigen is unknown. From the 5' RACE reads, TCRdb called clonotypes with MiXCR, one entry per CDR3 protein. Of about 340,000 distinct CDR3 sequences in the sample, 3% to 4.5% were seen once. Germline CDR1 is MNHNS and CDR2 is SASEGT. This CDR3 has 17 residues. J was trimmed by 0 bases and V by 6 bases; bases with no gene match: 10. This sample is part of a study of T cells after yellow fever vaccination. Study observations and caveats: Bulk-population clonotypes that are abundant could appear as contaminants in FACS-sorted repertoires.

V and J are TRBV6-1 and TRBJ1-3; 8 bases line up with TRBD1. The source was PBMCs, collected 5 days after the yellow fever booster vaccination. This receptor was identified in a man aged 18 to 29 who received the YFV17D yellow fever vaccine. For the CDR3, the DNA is TGTGCCAGCAGCGCGACCGGGACAGGAACCTCTGGAAACACCATATATTTT. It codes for CASSATGTGTSGNTIYF.